Below are 13 T cell receptor beta chains sequenced from a single sample in a study of CD8 T cells in ankylosing spondylitis. TCRdb re-called the 5' RACE reads through MiXCR, storing one row per CDR3 protein. The sample lists roughly 160,000 distinct CDR3 sequences; roughly 11% were seen once. Specimen: blood, either unsorted or a sorted T cell fraction (not recorded which). These receptor sequences come from a male donor with ankylosing spondylitis or in good health (not recorded which).

The rearrangement joins TRBV21-1 to TRBJ1-1. TRBV21-1 is noted as a pseudogene. The CDR3 runs 16 residues. The CDR3 loop is CASSKAWRIMNTEAFF. Written as DNA, the CDR3 is TGTGCCAGCAGCAAAGCCTGGAGGATCATGAACACTGAAGCTTTCTTT.

The chain is built from TRBV5-1 and TRBJ1-2, with D possibly being TRBD1 (6 bases). Deletions cut 6 bases from V and 4 bases from J, with 19 bases between. Germline CDR1 and CDR2: SGHRS and YFSETQ. The CDR3 is 15 residues long. CDR3 sequence: CASNSDSSRSYGYTF. CDR3 bases: TGCGCCAGCAATTCGGACAGTTCACGAAGCTATGGCTACACCTTC. The full variable domain, rest sourced from reference TRBV5-1 and TRBJ1-2, is KAGVTQTPRYLIKTRGQQVTLSCSPISGHRSVSWYQQTPGQGLQFLFEYFSETQRNKGNFPGRFSGRQFSNSRSEMNVSTLELGDSALYLCASNSDSSRSYGYTFGSGTRLTVV.

About this clonotype: It may be a read error: a sequence one base away is much more abundant. The chain employs TRBV10-3 and TRBJ2-3; no reliable D call. The CDR3 runs 11 residues. Germline CDR1 ENHRY, CDR2 SYGVKD. Between the trimmed V and J ends, which lost 5 bases and 5 bases, there was a span of 5 bases. The CDR3 region has the DNA TGTGCCATCAGTCTCAGAGATACGCAGTATTTT. Translated, it gives CAISLRDTQYF.

This clonotype was seen ten or more times. The chain has TRBV11-2 and TRBJ2-3; 10 positions match TRBD2. The CDR3 has 16 residues. Germline V CDR1 and CDR2: SGHAT, FQNNGV. J was trimmed by 2 bases and V by 5 bases; bases with no gene match: 7. The CDR3 DNA reads TGTGCCAGCAGCAAAGAGGGACTAGCGTTCACAGATACGCAGTATTTT. Encoded protein: CASSKEGLAFTDTQYF.

This clonotype appeared many times. The chain combines TRBV24-1 with TRBJ2-3; tentative D call: TRBD2 (6 bases). V dropped 2 bases and J dropped 2 bases, with 19 bases sitting between them. CDR3 length: 18 amino acids. Germline CDR1 reads KGHDR; CDR2 reads SFDVKD. CDR3 protein: CATSDSTGTWSSTDTQYF. The CDR3 nucleotides read TGTGCCACCAGTGATTCTACCGGGACTTGGAGCTCCACAGATACGCAGTATTTT.

This clonotype came up many times. V gene TRBV7-8 combines with J gene TRBJ2-3, with D unresolved. Trimming left V 5 bases short and J 2 bases short, with 5 bases between. CDR3 length equals 12 residues. The V gene's germline CDR1 is SGHVS and CDR2 FQNEAQ. CDR3 bases: TGTGCCAGCAGCCGATACACAGATACGCAGTATTTT. Its protein is CASSRYTDTQYF.

This clonotype was seen many times. The chain links TRBV4-3 to TRBJ2-1; tentative D call: TRBD1 (7 bases). The CDR3 length is 17 residues. CDR1 and CDR2 from the germline V gene are LGHNA and YSLEER. Trimming cost V 0 bases and J 4 bases, with 16 bases left between them. In DNA, the CDR3 is TGCGCCAGCAGCCAAGATATGCGGGACAGCATATACAATGAGCAGTTCTTC. As protein: CASSQDMRDSIYNEQFF.

In this sample, this clonotype turned up a few times. The chain couples TRBV19 to TRBJ2-1; 8 positions agree with TRBD2. Germline V gene data show CDR1 as LNHDA and CDR2 as SQIVND (reference sequence). The CDR3 extends over 15 amino acids. V shed 3 bases and J 7 bases; nucleotides not matched to a gene: 8. The CDR3 spells CASSMMAGGLNEQFF. The CDR3 DNA follows: TGTGCCAGTAGTATGATGGCGGGGGGTTTGAATGAGCAGTTCTTC.

This clonotype has at least ten counts. J is TRBJ1-5 and V is TRBV21-1; TRBD1 was called by the table and not checked on the DNA. TRBV21-1 is a documented pseudogene. The CDR3 covers 16 residues. This CDR3 reads CASRRPGQGPNQPQHF. DNA of the CDR3: TGTGCCAGCAGGCGACCGGGACAGGGCCCCAATCAGCCCCAGCATTTT.

The CDR3 nucleotides are TGTGCCAGCAGCTCGCTCCGGGACAGGGGGATGAACACTGAAGCTTTCTTT. Translated, it gives CASSSLRDRGMNTEAFF. The chain combines TRBV7-9 with TRBJ1-1, with 11 bases identical to TRBD1. Germline CDR1 is SEHNR and CDR2 is FQNEAQ (reference sequence). The V gene end was trimmed by 4 bases and the J gene end by 0 bases; junction bases not matched to a gene: 7. The CDR3 consists of 17 residues.

The chain combines TRBV7-2 with TRBJ2-7; TRBD1 agrees at 7 bases. Trimming removed 5 bases from V and 2 bases from J; junction bases left unmatched: 6. The CDR3 has 14 amino acids. Per the germline V gene, CDR1 is SGHTA and CDR2 is FQGNSA. The CDR3 loop is CASSQRQGTYEQYF. For the CDR3, the DNA is TGTGCCAGCAGCCAACGACAGGGAACCTACGAGCAGTACTTC.

A remark on this clonotype: A much more abundant neighbour one base away suggests this may be a read error. V gene TRBV12-3 or TRBV12-4 combines with J gene TRBJ2-5, with D possibly matching TRBD2 (5 bases). Trimming removed 6 bases from V and 3 bases from J, with 11 bases in between. This CDR3 region has 13 residues. In DNA, the CDR3 is TGTGCCAGCAGCTTCGCTAGCAAAGAGACCCAGTACTTC. This sequence encodes CASSFASKETQYF.

This clonotype was seen many times. This chain uses TRBV6-1 with TRBJ2-7; 7 nucleotides agree with TRBD2. The CDR3 is 14 amino acids. V lost 6 bases, J lost 3 bases, and 8 bases stayed unmatched. Germline V gene lookup returns CDR1 MNHNS and CDR2 SASEGT. This CDR3 is CASSLAEVNYEQYF. The CDR3 bases are TGTGCCAGCAGCCTAGCGGAAGTAAACTACGAGCAGTACTTC.